This T cell receptor beta chain was sequenced in a study of T cells in Graves' hyperthyroidism and ophthalmopathy. Points from the study as a whole: Most thyroid-expanded clonotypes above 0.001 were also found in blood. Progression to ophthalmopathy was predicted a median of roughly seven months early.

With respect to this clonotype: Its antigen is undetermined.

Investigators excluded patients with uncontrolled infection, other autoimmune disease, pregnancy or lactation. PBMCs were derived from 10 ml fresh peripheral blood. RNA transcripts yielded amplified TCR beta CDR3 regions. Carried out on the TCR CDR3, a first-round RT-PCR used the HTBI primer set. Each CDR3 protein gets one entry after TCRdb re-called the multiplex PCR reads with MiXCR. The profile shows 500,000 or so distinct CDR3 sequences, over 15% of them singletons. This sequence originates from a young woman with Graves' ophthalmopathy. The sequencing sample was made of blood.

In DNA, the CDR3 is TGTGCTAAACAGGGGGCAACTAATGAAAAACTGTTTTTT. Its translation is CAKQGATNEKLFF. This chain joins TRBV7-3 and TRBJ1-4, with 8 bases aligning to TRBD1. The CDR3 spans 13 residues. Germline values: CDR1 SGHTA, CDR2 FQGTGA.